What follows is one T cell receptor (beta chain) and its context. The data derive from a study of blood T cell repertoires in COVID-19. Turning to the study itself: Specimens from acute and convalescent COVID-19 originated in the United States, Italy and Spain. PBMCs, B-cell-depleted T cells, or T cells provided the cDNA or gDNA that made up the material.

This CDR3 is built from 15 residues. The V end lost 6 bases, the J end lost 5 bases, and 18 bases lay between the germline ends. Germline loops: CDR1 MNHEY, CDR2 SVGEGT. Under the authors' procedure: Estimates of nucleated cell counts were drawn from the amplification of reference gene primers. Libraries were prepared by immunoSEQ multiplex PCR; TCRdb keeps only in-frame clonotypes and omits some of them. The V and J calls and the clone size are those of that table, but D and trimming were determined from the DNA. Among about 94,000 clones, roughly 80% were seen once, and the ten largest hold over 15%.

The sequence derives from a human donor in a cohort sampled during active COVID-19. What was sequenced was peripheral blood. This chain joins TRBV6-2 or TRBV6-3 and TRBJ2-3, with D perhaps matching TRBD2 (6 bases). CDR3: CASSTLANLIDTQYF. The DNA of the CDR3 is TGTGCCAGCAGCACCCTAGCGAACCTAATAGATACGCAGTATTTT.